This T cell receptor beta chain was profiled in a study of T cell repertoires in cytomegalovirus infection. Study outcomes and limitations: Cumulative public TCR beta family frequency identified carriers of CMV plus the relevant HLA. Ex vivo, HLA-C-restricted CMV-specific TCR beta clonotypes prevailed over the rest of the response.

Concerning this clonotype itself: The antigen remains unidentified.

TCRdb analysed the reads with MiXCR anew, one entry per CDR3 protein. The data contain some 230,000 distinct CDR3 sequences, roughly 23% of them singletons. The ends were cut back, 0 bases at V and 2 bases at J, with 8 bases in the middle. The CDR3 spans 13 residues. Germline V gene data show CDR1 as DFQATT and CDR2 as SNEGSKA (reference sequence). The sequenced sample consisted of CD8+ T cells from PBMCs. The chain recombines TRBV20-1 with TRBJ2-7, with a weak D call TRBD1 (5 bases). The source of this sequence is a human donor in good health (CMV status not recorded). Some clones in this sample may be carry-over from other donors' samples. The CDR3 bases are TGCAGTGCTAGAGAGGCAGGGACCTACGAGCAGTACTTC. The encoded protein is CSAREAGTYEQYF.